Reported below is one TCR beta chain. Its antigen remains unidentified. These data originate in a study of persistence of HIV-infected CD4 T cells. Across the study: Donors were ART-treated; their CMV- and Gag-responding CD4+ T cells were isolated. Donors had been on suppressive ART for a median of around 8 years. Study-wide findings and caveats: Rare CMV-responding cells carrying HIV-1 proviruses were not analyzed separately for TCR.

Sequencing used immunoSEQ version 4 in survey mode. Profiling relied on immunoSEQ multiplex PCR, and the TCRdb table lists in-frame clones only, not all of them. In the table there are around 30,000 clones, 82% of which are singletons. The CDR3 is 14 residues long. CDR1 is MNHEY and CDR2 is SVGAGI in the germline V gene. Germline trimming cut 2 bases from V and 1 base from J; bases unmatched to any gene: 1. An overlapping HIV-1 Gag peptide pool stimulated these cells at roughly 1 ug/peptide/mL. Memory cells lacking CD40L and CD69 with high CD45RO were sorted. For at least 4 years, plasma HIV-1 RNA was undetectable (<50 copies/mL).

This material consisted of CD4+ T cells sorted from PBMCs after approximately 18-hour stimulation, taken from a patient who received antiretroviral therapy. The chain has TRBV6-5 and TRBJ2-7, with 8 bases aligning to TRBD1. The source of this sequence is an adult woman with HIV who was CMV-seropositive. The CDR3 loop is CASSYGQGSYEQYF. Here the CDR3 DNA reads TGTGCCAGCAGTTACGGACAGGGTTCCTACGAGCAGTACTTC.